These 30 T cell receptor beta chains share one sample of origin, sequenced in a study of metastatic and nonmetastatic thyroid tumors. Through MiXCR, TCRdb re-clonotyped the PCR reads. The repertoire has 5,300 or so clones, over 25% of them found once; the top ten carry around 25%. No treatment of any kind had been given to any patient before thyroid surgery. Sequenced sample: adjacent normal tissue. These receptors were obtained from a female donor with papillary thyroid cancer or a benign thyroid nodule (not recorded which). Some clones in this sample may be carry-over from other donors' samples.

The chain joins TRBV20-1 to TRBJ2-2; tentative D call: TRBD2 (7 bases). The CDR3 runs 16 residues. Germline CDR1 reads DFQATT; CDR2 reads SNEGSKA (reference sequence). With 2 bases removed from V and 7 bases from J, the gap between germline ends came to 20 bases. CDR3: CSARPRIRGARGELFF. The DNA of the CDR3 is TGCAGTGCTAGACCCCGGATACGGGGGGCCCGCGGGGAGCTGTTTTTT.

This clone occurred a few times. This sequence joins TRBV7-9 and TRBJ2-7; 7 bases are shared with TRBD2. Germline CDR1 and CDR2: SEHNR and FQNEAQ (reference sequence). This CDR3 region has 12 residues. Trimming cost V 8 bases and J 1 base; bases outside gene matches: 2. CDR3 nucleotides: TGTGCCAGCGGGAGGGAATCCTACGAGCAGTACTTC. Residues: CASGRESYEQYF.

CDR3 in amino acids: CSATWTGNYGYTF. CDR3 DNA sequence: TGCAGTGCTACCTGGACAGGAAACTATGGCTACACCTTC. The chain combines TRBV20-1 with TRBJ1-2; TRBD1 agrees at 7 bases. This CDR3 comprises 13 residues. The V gene end was trimmed by 4 bases and the J gene end by 2 bases; junction bases not matched to a gene: 4. Per germline, CDR1 DFQATT and CDR2 SNEGSKA (reference sequence).

This clone was seen more than once but under ten times. The J gene is TRBJ2-2, the V gene TRBV19; D is perhaps TRBD2 (6 bases). CDR1 and CDR2 (germline): LNHDA, SQIVND (reference sequence). The CDR3 consists of 14 residues. Trimming took 10 bases from V and 4 from J, leaving 16 bases between them. As DNA, the CDR3 is TGTGCCACCCGACCGGTCGGGAGCACCGGGGAGCTGTTTTTT. This codes for CATRPVGSTGELFF.

The gene calls are TRBV10-1 and TRBJ1-2; 7 bases are a match to TRBD1. This CDR3 contains 13 residues. Looked up from germline, CDR1 is WNHNN and CDR2 is SYGVQD (reference sequence). With V trimmed by 5 bases and J by 8 bases, 8 bases remained unmatched. The CDR3 nucleotides read TGCGCCAGCAGTCGTTACAGGGGCAGGGGCTACACCTTC. It encodes CASSRYRGRGYTF.

This clone was counted between two and nine times. The genes are TRBV6-1 and TRBJ2-1; maybe TRBD1 (6 bases). The CDR3 is made up of 15 amino acids. Trimming removed 5 bases at V and 4 bases at J, with 15 bases between. The V gene's germline CDR1 is MNHNS and CDR2 SASEGT. The CDR3 DNA reads TGTGCCAGCAGTAAAGAGGACAGCAGGTACAATGAGCAGTTCTTC. This translates into CASSKEDSRYNEQFF.

This clone qualifies as medium-sized (0.01 to 0.1%). The V call is TRBV20-1, the J call TRBJ1-1; TRBD1 matches 9 bases. CDR3 length: 12 amino acids. CDR1 is DFQATT and CDR2 is SNEGSKA in the germline V gene (reference sequence). V dropped 6 bases and J dropped 6; count of bases not matched to a gene: 5. The CDR3, as DNA: TGCAGTGCGGGACAGGGAGGAGCTGAAGCTTTCTTT. Its translation: CSAGQGGAEAFF.

J is TRBJ2-7 and V is TRBV11-2; D gene unclear. The CDR3 is 12 residues long. V was clipped by 5 bases and J by 3 bases, with 8 bases between them. Per the germline V gene, CDR1 is SGHAT and CDR2 is FQNNGV. Written as DNA, the CDR3 is TGTGCCAGCAGCCCGCCCGGCTACGAGCAGTACTTC. Translating it yields CASSPPGYEQYF. Complete variable domain (other parts from reference TRBV11-2 and TRBJ2-7): EAGVAQSPRYKIIEKRQSVAFWCNPISGHATLYWYQQILGQGPKLLIQFQNNGVVDDSQLPKDRFSAERLKGVDSTLKIQPAKLEDSAVYLCASSPPGYEQYFGPGTRLTVT.

V gene TRBV28 combines with J gene TRBJ2-5; no clear D. CDR1 is MDHEN and CDR2 is SYDVKM in the germline V gene. V gave up 8 bases and J gave up 0 bases, with 16 bases separating them. The CDR3 extends over 15 amino acids. The CDR3 nucleotides read TGTGCCAGCGCCCCACCGGACGGACACCAAGAGACCCAGTACTTC. It encodes CASAPPDGHQETQYF.

Ten or more counts support this clone. Other DNA sequences in this specimen translate into the identical CDR3. V usage is TRBV4-2 and J usage is TRBJ1-6; TRBD1 might be the D (6 bases). The V gene lost 4 bases and the J gene lost 7 bases, with 11 bases spanning the gap. Per the germline V gene, CDR1 is LGHNA and CDR2 is YNFKEQ. There are 14 residues in the CDR3. Here the CDR3 reads CASSLGGENSPLHF. In DNA, the CDR3 is TGTGCCAGCAGCCTAGGGGGAGAGAATTCACCCCTCCACTTT.

The rearrangement uses TRBV6-1 and TRBJ2-1; a possible D gene is TRBD1 (6 bases). The CDR3 has 16 residues. Germline CDR1 MNHNS, CDR2 SASEGT. V lost 8 bases and J 1 base, leaving 18 bases between the germline ends. The CDR3 here is CASATNRDPSYNEQFF. The DNA for the CDR3 is TGTGCCAGCGCAACTAACAGGGACCCATCCTACAATGAGCAGTTCTTC.

By share, this clone ranks as medium-sized. The V gene is TRBV24-1, the J gene TRBJ2-3, with D possibly matching TRBD1 (6 bases). V shed 10 bases and J shed 3 bases, with 7 bases lying between them. CDR1 and CDR2 (germline): KGHDR, SFDVKD. The CDR3 spans 11 residues. The CDR3: CATGATDTQYF. The CDR3 DNA reads TGTGCCACGGGGGCGACAGATACGCAGTATTTT.

This sequence joins TRBV20-1 and TRBJ2-1, with TRBD2 matching 14 bases. V was pared by 3 bases and J by 9 bases, with 7 bases of the junction left unmatched. This CDR3 comprises 15 residues. The germline V gene encodes CDR1 DFQATT and CDR2 SNEGSKA (reference sequence). CDR3 sequence reads: CSARKGTSGSGEQFF. DNA for the CDR3: TGCAGTGCTAGGAAGGGGACTAGCGGGAGTGGTGAGCAGTTCTTC.

This clone was detected a few times. The chain's CDR3 is CASSVQGEKLFF. The CDR3 DNA reads as TGTGCCAGCAGTGTACAAGGTGAAAAACTGTTTTTT. The rearrangement joins TRBV6-1 to TRBJ1-4; no firm D call. The germline V gene has CDR1 MNHNS and CDR2 SASEGT. CDR3 length: 12 amino acids. Trimming took 4 bases from V and 7 from J, leaving 7 bases between them.

The chain has TRBV12-3 or TRBV12-4 and TRBJ1-3, with 7 bases lining up with TRBD1. Trimming removed 5 bases from V and 4 bases from J; junction bases left unmatched: 8. This CDR3 spans 15 amino acids. The CDR3, as DNA: TGTGCCAGCAGTCGAATACAGGGGTCCGGAAACACCATATATTTT. This encodes CASSRIQGSGNTIYF.

Concerning this clone: A read error may produce the germline difference seen at one junction end. V gene TRBV6-1 combines with J gene TRBJ2-7, with TRBD1 matching 11 bases. Germline loops: CDR1 MNHNS, CDR2 SASEGT. CDR3 length: 16 amino acids. The CDR3 sequence: CASSPWDRGLAWEHYF. CDR3 sequence (DNA): TGTGCCAGTTCCCCGTGGGACAGGGGGTTAGCTTGGGAGCATTACTTC.

This clone was seen a handful of times. Since the CDR3 does not end with the conserved phenylalanine or tryptophan, this likely comes from a read error. The V and J genes are TRBV28 and TRBJ1-1; D is undetermined. This CDR3 spans 13 amino acids. In germline, CDR1 is MDHEN, CDR2 SYDVKM. CDR3 region: CVSRISGDTEAFL. The CDR3 DNA follows: TGTGTCAGCAGGATATCAGGTGACACTGAAGCTTTCCTT.

This clone was counted only a few times. Given the absence of the conserved phenylalanine or tryptophan at the CDR3 end, a read error is likely. The chain employs TRBV29-1 and TRBJ2-5; D is ambiguous. Germline-derived CDR1 and CDR2 are SQVTM and ANQGSEA. The CDR3 runs 13 residues. The CDR3 bases are TGTAGCTCCGTCGAGGTGGGCCTGGGGACCCAGTACGTC. Translation gives CSSVEVGLGTQYV.

Here the CDR3 reads CSARKVGGEQYF. DNA of the CDR3: TGCAGTGCAAGAAAAGTAGGGGGCGAGCAGTACTTC. The chain employs TRBV20-1 and TRBJ2-7, with D possibly matching TRBD1 (6 bases). This CDR3 contains 12 residues. Germline values: CDR1 DFQATT, CDR2 SNEGSKA (reference sequence). V lost 6 bases and J 6 bases, leaving 15 bases between the germline ends.

This clone was detected a few times. The chain employs TRBV6-2 or TRBV6-3 and TRBJ1-1; tentatively, D is TRBD1 (6 bases). There are 17 residues in the CDR3. The germline V and J ends were trimmed by 6 bases and 4 bases, with 24 bases remaining between them. CDR1 and CDR2 from the germline V gene are MNHEY and SVGEGT. The CDR3 region has the DNA TGTGCCAGCAGGATCCATCAGGGGAGAGAGTTCGGCACTGAAGCTTTCTTT. It is translated as CASRIHQGREFGTEAFF.

This clone came up a few times. The genes are TRBV27 and TRBJ2-5, with a possible D match to TRBD2 (6 bases). V shed 3 bases and J shed 5 bases, with 16 bases lying between them. CDR1 is MNHEY, CDR2 SMNVEV, per germline (reference sequence). The length of the CDR3 is 15 residues. DNA of the CDR3: TGTGCCAGCAGTTTTCGGGGGAGTCTGGGTGAGACCCAGTACTTC. Residues: CASSFRGSLGETQYF.

The rearrangement joins TRBV20-1 to TRBJ1-3; D might be TRBD1 (5 bases). Trimming took 0 bases from V and 0 from J, leaving 15 bases between them. This CDR3 is built from 17 residues. Germline CDR1 is DFQATT and CDR2 is SNEGSKA (reference sequence). Here the CDR3 reads CSARDFQGPISGNTIYF. CDR3 bases: TGCAGTGCTAGAGATTTTCAGGGCCCCATCTCTGGAAACACCATATATTTT.

The rearrangement joins TRBV10-1 to TRBJ1-1; D is unresolved. The germline V gene encodes CDR1 WNHNN and CDR2 SYGVQD (reference sequence). The V and J ends lost 7 bases and 7 bases respectively, with 16 bases between them. This CDR3 has 13 amino acids. The CDR3 region is CASKRRVDDEAFF. The DNA for the CDR3 is TGCGCCAGCAAAAGACGGGTCGATGATGAAGCTTTCTTT.

The chain employs TRBV20-1 and TRBJ2-6; the D is unclear. V dropped 1 base and J dropped 2 bases, with 6 bases sitting between them. The CDR3 is made up of 14 amino acids. Germline V lookup: CDR1 DFQATT, CDR2 SNEGSKA (reference sequence). DNA of the CDR3: TGCAGTGCTAGAGGTGGGGCTGGGGCCAACGTCCTGACTTTC. It codes for CSARGGAGANVLTF.

The CDR3 spells CASSKTATSTDTQYF. DNA of the CDR3: TGTGCCAGCAGCAAGACAGCTACTAGCACAGATACGCAGTATTTT. The rearrangement links TRBV6-1 to TRBJ2-3; D is possibly TRBD1 (5 bases). Germline V gene sequence: CDR1 MNHNS, CDR2 SASEGT. Trimming took 6 bases from V and 0 from J, leaving 13 bases between them. This CDR3 has 15 amino acids.

This clone was seen a few times. This rearrangement joins TRBV12-3 or TRBV12-4 to TRBJ1-3, with D possibly matching TRBD1 (6 bases). V was trimmed by 2 bases and J by 0 bases, leaving 14 bases between them. There are 17 residues in the CDR3. The CDR3 reads CASSLHRGPSSGNTIYF. CDR3 in DNA: TGTGCCAGCAGTTTACATCGGGGGCCTAGCTCTGGAAACACCATATATTTT.

Relative to its sample, this clone is medium-sized. This chain links TRBV15 with TRBJ2-1; perhaps TRBD2 as D (5 bases). V lost 7 bases to trimming and J lost 8 bases, with 18 bases between them. Germline loops: CDR1 LNHNV, CDR2 YYDKDF (reference sequence). The CDR3 consists of 14 residues. DNA of the CDR3: TGTGCCACCAAACTAGAGTATTCTACATATGAGCAGTTCTTC. Translated, it gives CATKLEYSTYEQFF.

This clone turned up a few times. This sequence joins TRBV6-1 and TRBJ2-3, with 7 nucleotides matching TRBD1. Losses at the gene ends were 5 bases for V and 5 bases for J; bases not matched to a gene: 7. The CDR3 consists of 14 residues. Germline loops: CDR1 MNHNS, CDR2 SASEGT. The CDR3 sequence is CASSLGGAKDTQYF. In nucleotides, the CDR3 is TGTGCCAGCAGTCTAGGGGGCGCGAAAGATACGCAGTATTTT.

By frequency in the sample, this clone is medium-sized. CDR3 sequence: CSASPSMDRRNTGELFF. The CDR3 DNA reads as TGCAGTGCTAGCCCCTCCATGGACAGGAGGAACACCGGGGAGCTGTTTTTT. The chain joins TRBV20-1 to TRBJ2-2; 7 bases are shared with TRBD1. The CDR3 is 17 residues long. J was trimmed by 1 base and V by 3 bases; bases with no gene match: 11. Per germline, CDR1 DFQATT and CDR2 SNEGSKA (reference sequence).

This clone was found a few times. V usage is TRBV28 and J usage is TRBJ2-7; TRBD2 might be the D (6 bases). V lost 5 bases to trimming and J lost 6 bases, with 17 bases between them. Germline CDR1 reads MDHEN; CDR2 reads SYDVKM. The CDR3 is made up of 14 amino acids. CDR3 coding DNA: TGTGCCAGCAGTGAAAACAAATGGGACTTCGAGCAGTACTTC. This codes for CASSENKWDFEQYF.